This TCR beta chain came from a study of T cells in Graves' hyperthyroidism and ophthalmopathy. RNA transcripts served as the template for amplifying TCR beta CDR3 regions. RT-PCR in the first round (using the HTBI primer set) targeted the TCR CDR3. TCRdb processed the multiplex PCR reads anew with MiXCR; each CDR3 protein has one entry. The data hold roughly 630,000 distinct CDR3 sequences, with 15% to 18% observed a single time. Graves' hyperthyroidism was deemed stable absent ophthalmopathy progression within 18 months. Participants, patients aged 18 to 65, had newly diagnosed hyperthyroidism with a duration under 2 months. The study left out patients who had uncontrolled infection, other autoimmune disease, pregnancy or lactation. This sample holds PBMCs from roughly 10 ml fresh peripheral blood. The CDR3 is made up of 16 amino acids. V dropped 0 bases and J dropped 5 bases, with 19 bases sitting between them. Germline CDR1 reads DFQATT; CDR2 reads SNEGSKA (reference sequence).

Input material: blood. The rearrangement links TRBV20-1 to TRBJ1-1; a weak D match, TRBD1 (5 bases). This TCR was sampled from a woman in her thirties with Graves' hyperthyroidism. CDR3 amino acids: CSARDSRGRFGTEAFF. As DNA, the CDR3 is TGCAGTGCTAGAGATAGTAGGGGACGCTTTGGAACTGAAGCTTTCTTT.